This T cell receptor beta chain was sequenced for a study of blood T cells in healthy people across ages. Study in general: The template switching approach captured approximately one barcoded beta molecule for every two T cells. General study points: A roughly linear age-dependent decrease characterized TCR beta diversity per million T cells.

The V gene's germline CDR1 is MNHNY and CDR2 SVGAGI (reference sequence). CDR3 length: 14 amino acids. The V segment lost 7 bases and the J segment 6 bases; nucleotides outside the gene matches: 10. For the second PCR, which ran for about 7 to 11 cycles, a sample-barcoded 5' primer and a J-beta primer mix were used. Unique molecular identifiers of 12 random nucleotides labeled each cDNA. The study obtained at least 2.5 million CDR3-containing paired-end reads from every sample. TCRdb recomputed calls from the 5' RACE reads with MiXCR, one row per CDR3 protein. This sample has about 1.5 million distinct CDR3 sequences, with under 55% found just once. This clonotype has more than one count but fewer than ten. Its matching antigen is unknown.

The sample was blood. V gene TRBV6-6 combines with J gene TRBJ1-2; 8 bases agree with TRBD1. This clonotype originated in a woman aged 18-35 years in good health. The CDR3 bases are TGTGCCAGCATGTTTGGACAGGGAGGTGATGGCTACACCTTC. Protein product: CASMFGQGGDGYTF.